The rows below give T cell receptor beta chains drawn from one sample of a study of blood T cell repertoires in COVID-19. TCRdb's table, derived via immunoSEQ multiplex PCR, lists solely in-frame clones and lacks some. The sample lists approximately 240,000 clones; 85% to 90% were seen once. Sequenced: PBMCs or T cells enriched from blood (not recorded which). Receptors were obtained from a woman under 30 in a cohort exposed to, infected with or recovered from COVID-19 (not recorded which). The CDR3 runs from the conserved cysteine through the conserved F or W. The D gene is left open where the match is weak. Not every row has a clone size; where given, it reads once, few, many or a size class.

abundance	j_gene	d_gene	v_gene	CDR3aa	CDR3nt
NA	TRBJ2-3	NA	TRBV19	CASSIAVTDTQYF	TGTGCCAGTAGTATAGCAGTCACAGATACGCAGTATTTT
NA	TRBJ2-2	NA	TRBV5-1	CASSLARASTNTGELFF	TGCGCCAGCAGCTTGGCGAGGGCGAGTACGAACACCGGGGAGCTGTTTTTT
NA	TRBJ1-3	NA	TRBV9	CASSVVGRAGNTIYF	TGTGCCAGCAGCGTAGTCGGTCGGGCTGGAAACACCATATATTTT
NA	TRBJ1-3	NA	TRBV7-8	CASSPYRIYLSGNTIYF	TGTGCCAGCAGCCCGTACAGGATATATCTCTCTGGAAACACCATATATTTT
NA	TRBJ2-5	TRBD1	TRBV29-1	CSVRQGGGETQYF	TGCAGCGTCCGACAGGGGGGAGGAGAGACCCAGTACTTC
few	TRBJ1-2	TRBD1	TRBV9	CASSPRGQMTWESGYTF	TGTGCCAGCAGCCCCCGGGGACAGATGACTTGGGAGAGTGGCTACACCTTC
few	TRBJ2-5	TRBD2	TRBV2	CASSAEAGGPETQYF	TGTGCCAGCAGTGCTGAAGCGGGGGGGCCGGAGACCCAGTACTTC
once	TRBJ2-1	TRBD2	TRBV13	CASSSTVAGGPGDEQFF	TGTGCCAGCAGCTCCACCGTAGCGGGAGGGCCGGGGGATGAGCAGTTCTTC
NA	TRBJ1-2	TRBD1	TRBV19	CASSTQPGQGAYGYTF	TGTGCCAGTAGTACCCAGCCGGGACAGGGTGCCTATGGCTACACCTTC
NA	TRBJ1-6	NA	TRBV10-3	CAISEFEARSSPLHF	TGTGCCATCAGTGAGTTCGAGGCGCGATCTTCACCCCTCCACTTT
NA	TRBJ1-5	NA	TRBV6-5	CASRARDINQPQHF	TGTGCCAGCAGGGCCCGGGACATCAATCAGCCCCAGCATTTT
NA	TRBJ2-1	TRBD1	TRBV28	CASTATGREQFF	TGTGCCAGCACAGCGACAGGGCGTGAGCAGTTCTTC
once	TRBJ1-2	NA	TRBV11-2	CASSLSFSNYGYTF	TGTGCCAGCAGCTTGTCCTTTAGTAACTATGGCTACACCTTC
NA	TRBJ1-2	NA	TRBV9	CASSVAPTNYGYTF	TGTGCCAGCAGCGTCGCACCTACCAACTATGGCTACACCTTC
NA	TRBJ2-3	TRBD1	TRBV29-1	CSVGGQARDTQYF	TGCAGCGTTGGGGGACAGGCCCGAGATACGCAGTATTTT
NA	TRBJ2-3	TRBD2	TRBV27	CASSGSGRDFTDTQYF	TGTGCCAGCAGTGGAAGCGGGAGGGATTTCACAGATACGCAGTATTTT
NA	TRBJ1-5	NA	TRBV6-5	CASSRDYSNQPQHF	TGTGCCAGCAGCCGAGACTATAGCAATCAGCCCCAGCATTTT
NA	TRBJ1-5	TRBD1	TRBV4-1	CASSRGGGTGGYQPQHF	TGCGCCAGCAGCCGCGGTGGAGGGACAGGGGGCTATCAGCCCCAGCATTTT
once	TRBJ1-2	NA	TRBV19	CASSIGPANYGYTF	TGTGCCAGTAGTATAGGGCCAGCTAACTATGGCTACACCTTC
NA	TRBJ2-1	TRBD1	TRBV4-1	CASSQVWDRDNEQFF	TGCGCCAGCAGCCAAGTATGGGACAGGGACAATGAGCAGTTCTTC